The entry below gives a single T cell receptor beta chain sequence along with its context. This CDR3 has 18 residues. Germline CDR1 and CDR2: MNHEY and SMNVEV (reference sequence). Trimming cost V 2 bases and J 4 bases; bases outside gene matches: 9. These data are taken from a study of T cell changes during pregnancy in multiple sclerosis. Assay used: immunoSEQ multiplex PCR; TCRdb lists only in-frame clones, some missing. Of about 48,000 clones detected, 92% appear once; the ten largest clones hold roughly 0.91%. The receptor comes from a female donor in good health, enrolled as a control in a pregnancy study. Specimen: CD4+ T cells from peripheral blood mononuclear cells, collected in the second trimester of pregnancy. The chain couples TRBV27 to TRBJ2-1, with 12 bases identical to TRBD2. CDR3 sequence reads: CASSLTSGGSLYYNEQFF. The CDR3, as DNA: TGTGCCAGCAGTTTAACTAGCGGGGGGTCACTATATTACAATGAGCAGTTCTTC.